This TCR beta chain was sequenced during a study of human CD8 memory T cell subsets. UMI-labeled 5' RACE was used to make TCR beta libraries. Reprocessing the 5' RACE reads, TCRdb reports a single entry for every CDR3 protein and omits DNA. The sample yields roughly 5,700 distinct CDR3 sequences, of which the top ten take up around 26%. CDR3 length: 12 amino acids. Germline V gene sequence: CDR1 SNHLY, CDR2 FYNNEI. Specimen: CD8+ effector memory T cells (TEM) sorted from PBMCs. Indicated subset: effector memory CD8 T cells, CCR7- CD45RO+ CD95+. This clonotype was obtained from a human donor in good health. The chain joins TRBV2 to TRBJ1-1. CDR3 protein: CASSQTNTEAFF.